The sequence of this TCR beta chain was determined in a study of blood T cell repertoires in COVID-19. Study-wide context: Samples taken during acute and convalescent COVID-19 were collected in the United States, Italy and Spain. From T cells, B-cell-depleted T cells, or PBMCs came the material, which was cDNA or gDNA.

Original analysis: Estimation of nucleated cell counts was performed using reference gene primer amplification. The method was immunoSEQ multiplex PCR; TCRdb's version includes in-frame clones alone and lacks a portion of them. V, J and clone size derive from that table, while D and trimming were established from the DNA sequence. There are tens of thousands of clones in the sample; about 80% occur only once, and approximately 29% lies in the top ten. The V end lost 0 bases, the J end lost 2 bases, and 5 bases lay between the germline ends. This CDR3 contains 13 residues. Germline values: CDR1 MNHEY, CDR2 SVGEGT.

The sequenced sample was peripheral blood. The genes are TRBV6-2 or TRBV6-3 and TRBJ2-7; D uncertain. This clonotype was sampled from a human donor in a cohort sampled during active COVID-19. In nucleotides, the CDR3 is TGTGCCAGCAGTTACTCGAGGACCTACGAGCAGTACTTC. As protein: CASSYSRTYEQYF.